This T cell receptor beta chain was captured in a study of blood T cell repertoires in COVID-19. The V and J ends lost 3 bases and 2 bases respectively, with 20 bases between them. CDR1 and CDR2 from the germline V gene are MNHEY and SVGEGT. The CDR3 spans 17 residues. Profiled with immunoSEQ multiplex PCR; TCRdb holds only in-frame clones, not every one. The table includes tens of thousands of clones, about 83% detected once. This TCR came from a man in his forties or fifties with acute or convalescent COVID-19. This sequence joins TRBV6-2 or TRBV6-3 and TRBJ2-7, with a tentative D call TRBD1 (6 bases). The sample consisted of peripheral blood. The CDR3 protein is CASSYSDSIEKTYEQYF. The CDR3 bases are TGTGCCAGCAGTTATTCGGACAGCATTGAGAAAACCTACGAGCAGTACTTC.